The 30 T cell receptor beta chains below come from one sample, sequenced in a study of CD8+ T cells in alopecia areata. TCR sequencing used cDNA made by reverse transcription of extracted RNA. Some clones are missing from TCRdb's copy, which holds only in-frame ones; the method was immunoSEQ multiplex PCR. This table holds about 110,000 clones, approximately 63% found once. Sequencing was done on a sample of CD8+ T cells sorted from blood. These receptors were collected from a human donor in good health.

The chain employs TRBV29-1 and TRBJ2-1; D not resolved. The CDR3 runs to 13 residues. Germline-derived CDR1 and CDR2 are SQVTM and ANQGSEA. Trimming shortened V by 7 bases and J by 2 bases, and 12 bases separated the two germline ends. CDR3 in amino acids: CSGTAETYNEQFF. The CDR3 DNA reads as TGCAGCGGGACGGCAGAAACCTACAATGAGCAGTTCTTC.

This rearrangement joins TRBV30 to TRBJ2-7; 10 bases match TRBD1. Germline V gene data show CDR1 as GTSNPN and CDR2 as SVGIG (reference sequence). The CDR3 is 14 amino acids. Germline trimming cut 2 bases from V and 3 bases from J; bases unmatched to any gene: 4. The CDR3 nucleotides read TGTGCCTGGAGTTCCGGGACAGGGGTCTACGAGCAGTACTTC. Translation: CAWSSGTGVYEQYF. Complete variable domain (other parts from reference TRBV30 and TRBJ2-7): SQTIHQWPATLVQPVGSPLSLECTVEGTSNPNLYWYRQAAGRGLQLLFYSVGIGQISSEVPQNLSASRPQDRQFILSSKKLLLSDSGFYLCAWSSGTGVYEQYFGPGTRLTVT.

The CDR3 sequence is CASSPDRGYSYEQYF. In nucleotides, the CDR3 is TGCGCCAGCAGCCCAGACAGGGGATACTCCTACGAGCAGTACTTC. V usage is TRBV5-1 and J usage is TRBJ2-7; 8 bases line up with TRBD1. This CDR3 comprises 15 residues. V lost 4 bases, J lost 0 bases, and 6 bases stayed unmatched. Germline CDR1 reads SGHRS; CDR2 reads YFSETQ. Full variable domain (remainder filled in from reference TRBV5-1 and TRBJ2-7): KAGVTQTPRYLIKTRGQQVTLSCSPISGHRSVSWYQQTPGQGLQFLFEYFSETQRNKGNFPGRFSGRQFSNSRSEMNVSTLELGDSALYLCASSPDRGYSYEQYFGPGTRLTVT.

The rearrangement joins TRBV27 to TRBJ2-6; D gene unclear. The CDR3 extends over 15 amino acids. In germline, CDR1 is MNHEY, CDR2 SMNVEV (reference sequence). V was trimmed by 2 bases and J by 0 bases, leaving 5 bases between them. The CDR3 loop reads CASSLSSSGANVLTF. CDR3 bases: TGTGCCAGCAGTTTAAGTAGCTCTGGGGCCAACGTCCTGACTTTC. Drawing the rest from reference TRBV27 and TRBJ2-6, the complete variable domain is EAQVTQNPRYLITVTGKKLTVTCSQNMNHEYMSWYRQDPGLGLRQIYYSMNVEVTDKGDVPEGYKVSRKEKRNFPLILESPSPNQTSLYFCASSLSSSGANVLTFGAGSRLTVL.

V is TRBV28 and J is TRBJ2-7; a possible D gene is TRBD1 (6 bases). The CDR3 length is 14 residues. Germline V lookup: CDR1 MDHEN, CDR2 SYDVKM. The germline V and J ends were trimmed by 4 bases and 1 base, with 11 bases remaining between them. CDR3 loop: CASSSRGGSYEQYF. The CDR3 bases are TGTGCCAGCAGTTCCCGAGGGGGATCCTACGAGCAGTACTTC.

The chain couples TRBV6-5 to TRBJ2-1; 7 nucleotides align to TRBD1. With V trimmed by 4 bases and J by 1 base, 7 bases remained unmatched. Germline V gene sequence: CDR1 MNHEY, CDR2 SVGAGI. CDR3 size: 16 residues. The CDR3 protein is CASSLGQPTSYNEQFF. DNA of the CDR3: TGTGCCAGCAGTTTGGGACAGCCCACTTCCTACAATGAGCAGTTCTTC.

The DNA for the CDR3 is TGTGCCAGCAGTGGCACAGGGGGGAGCAATCAGCCCCAGCATTTT. This translates into CASSGTGGSNQPQHF. J is TRBJ1-5 and V is TRBV2, with 8 bases identical to TRBD1. The CDR3 has 15 residues. In germline, CDR1 is SNHLY, CDR2 FYNNEI. The junction had 3 bases not matched to a gene; V was cut back by 4 bases and J by 1 base.

The CDR3 here is CASSHGRNYGYTF. The CDR3, as DNA: TGTGCCAGCAGCCACGGACGGAACTATGGCTACACCTTC. The chain uses TRBV14 and TRBJ1-2, with unresolved D. Germline values: CDR1 SGHDN, CDR2 FVKESK. Deletions cut 3 bases from V and 2 bases from J, with 7 bases between. The CDR3 length is 13 residues.

CDR3 sequence (DNA): TGTGCCACCAGCAGACAGATGGGACAGGACCACACAGATACGCAGTATTTT. It specifies CATSRQMGQDHTDTQYF. The V and J genes are TRBV15 and TRBJ2-3, with 8 bases matching TRBD1. V lost 2 bases, J lost 2 bases, and 9 bases stayed unmatched. CDR1 is LNHNV, CDR2 YYDKDF, per germline (reference sequence). The CDR3 contains 17 residues.

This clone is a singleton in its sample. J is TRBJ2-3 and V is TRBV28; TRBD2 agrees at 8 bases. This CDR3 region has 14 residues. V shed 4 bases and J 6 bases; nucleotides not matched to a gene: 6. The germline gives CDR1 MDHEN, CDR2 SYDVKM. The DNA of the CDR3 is TGTGCCAGCAGTTCGACCGGACTAGCCGATACGCAGTATTTT. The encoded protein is CASSSTGLADTQYF.

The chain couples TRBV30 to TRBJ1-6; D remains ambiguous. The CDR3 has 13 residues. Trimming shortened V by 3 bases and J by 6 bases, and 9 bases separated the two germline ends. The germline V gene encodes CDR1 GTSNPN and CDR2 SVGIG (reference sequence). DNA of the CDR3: TGTGCCTGGAGCGGGAGTGGTAATTCACCCCTCCACTTT. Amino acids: CAWSGSGNSPLHF.

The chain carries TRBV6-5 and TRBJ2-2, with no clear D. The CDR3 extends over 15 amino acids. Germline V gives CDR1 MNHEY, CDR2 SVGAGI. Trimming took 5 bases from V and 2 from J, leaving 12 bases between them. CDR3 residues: CASSPVDPNTGELFF. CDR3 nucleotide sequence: TGTGCCAGCAGTCCCGTGGACCCTAACACCGGGGAGCTGTTTTTT.

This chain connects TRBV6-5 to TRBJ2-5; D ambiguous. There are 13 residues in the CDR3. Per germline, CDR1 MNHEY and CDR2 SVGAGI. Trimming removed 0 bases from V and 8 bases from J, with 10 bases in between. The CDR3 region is CASSYSHGSTQYF. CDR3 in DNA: TGTGCCAGCAGTTACTCCCACGGATCTACCCAGTACTTC.

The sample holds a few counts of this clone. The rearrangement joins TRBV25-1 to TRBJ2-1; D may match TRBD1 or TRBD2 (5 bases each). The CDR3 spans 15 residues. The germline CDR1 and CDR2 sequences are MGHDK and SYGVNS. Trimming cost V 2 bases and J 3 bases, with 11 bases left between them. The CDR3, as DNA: TGTGCCAGCAGTGAACCCCGGGACCTCTACAATGAGCAGTTCTTC. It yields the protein CASSEPRDLYNEQFF. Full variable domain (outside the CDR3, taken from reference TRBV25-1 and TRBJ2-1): EADIYQTPRYLVIGTGKKITLECSQTMGHDKMYWYQQDPGMELHLIHYSYGVNSTEKGDLSSESTVSRIRTEHFPLTLESARPSHTSQYLCASSEPRDLYNEQFFGPGTRLTVL.

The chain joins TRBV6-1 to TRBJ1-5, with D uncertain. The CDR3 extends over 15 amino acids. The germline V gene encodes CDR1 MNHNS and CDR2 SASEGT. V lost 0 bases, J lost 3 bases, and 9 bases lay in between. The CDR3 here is CASSEAEDNNQPQHF. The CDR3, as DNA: TGTGCCAGCAGTGAAGCAGAGGATAACAATCAGCCCCAGCATTTT.

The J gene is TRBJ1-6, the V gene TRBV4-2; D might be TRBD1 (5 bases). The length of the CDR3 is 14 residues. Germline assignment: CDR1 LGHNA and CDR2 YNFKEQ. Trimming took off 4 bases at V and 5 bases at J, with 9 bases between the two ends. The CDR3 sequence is CASSLTENNSPLHF. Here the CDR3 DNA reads TGTGCCAGCAGCCTGACAGAAAATAATTCACCCCTCCACTTT.

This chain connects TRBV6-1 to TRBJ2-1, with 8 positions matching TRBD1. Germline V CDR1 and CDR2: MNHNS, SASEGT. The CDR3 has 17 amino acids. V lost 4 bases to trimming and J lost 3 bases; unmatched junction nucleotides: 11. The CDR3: CASSVILGTGHYNEQFF. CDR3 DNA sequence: TGTGCCAGCAGTGTGATCTTAGGGACAGGCCACTACAATGAGCAGTTCTTC.

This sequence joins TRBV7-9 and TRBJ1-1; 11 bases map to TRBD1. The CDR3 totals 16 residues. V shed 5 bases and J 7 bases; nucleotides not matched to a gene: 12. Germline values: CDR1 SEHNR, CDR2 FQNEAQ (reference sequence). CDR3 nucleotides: TGTGCCAGCAGCAAACCGGGACAGGGGGATTACCTTGAAGCTTTCTTT. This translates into CASSKPGQGDYLEAFF.

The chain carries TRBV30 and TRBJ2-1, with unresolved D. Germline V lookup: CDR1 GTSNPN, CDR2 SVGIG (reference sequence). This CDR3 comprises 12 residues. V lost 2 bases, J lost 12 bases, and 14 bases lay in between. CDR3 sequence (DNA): TGTGCCTGGAGTTCCGAGTACAAGGGGCAGTTCTTC. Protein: CAWSSEYKGQFF.

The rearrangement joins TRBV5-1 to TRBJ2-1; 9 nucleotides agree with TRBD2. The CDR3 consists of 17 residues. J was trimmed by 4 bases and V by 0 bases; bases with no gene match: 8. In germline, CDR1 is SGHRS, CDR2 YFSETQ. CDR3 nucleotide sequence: TGCGCCAGCAGCTTGGATCTTAGCGGGGGCCCATACAATGAGCAGTTCTTC. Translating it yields CASSLDLSGGPYNEQFF. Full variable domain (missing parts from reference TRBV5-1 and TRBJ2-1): KAGVTQTPRYLIKTRGQQVTLSCSPISGHRSVSWYQQTPGQGLQFLFEYFSETQRNKGNFPGRFSGRQFSNSRSEMNVSTLELGDSALYLCASSLDLSGGPYNEQFFGPGTRLTVL.

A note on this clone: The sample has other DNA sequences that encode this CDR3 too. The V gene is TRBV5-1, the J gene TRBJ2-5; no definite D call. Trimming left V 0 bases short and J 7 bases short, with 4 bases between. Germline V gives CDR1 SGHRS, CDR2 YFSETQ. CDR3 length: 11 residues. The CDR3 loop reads CASSLARTQYF. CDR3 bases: TGCGCCAGCAGCTTGGCTAGGACCCAGTACTTC.

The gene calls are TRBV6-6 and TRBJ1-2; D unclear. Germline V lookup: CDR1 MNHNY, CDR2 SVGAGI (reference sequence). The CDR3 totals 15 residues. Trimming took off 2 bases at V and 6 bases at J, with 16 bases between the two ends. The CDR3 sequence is CASSYAPEVEDGYTF. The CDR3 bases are TGTGCCAGCAGTTACGCCCCAGAAGTTGAGGATGGCTACACCTTC.

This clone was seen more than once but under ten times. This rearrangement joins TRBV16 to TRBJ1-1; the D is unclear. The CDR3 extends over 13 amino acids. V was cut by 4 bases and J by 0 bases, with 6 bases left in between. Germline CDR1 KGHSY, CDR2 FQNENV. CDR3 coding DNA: TGTGCCAGCAGCCGATGGATGAACACTGAAGCTTTCTTT. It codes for CASSRWMNTEAFF.

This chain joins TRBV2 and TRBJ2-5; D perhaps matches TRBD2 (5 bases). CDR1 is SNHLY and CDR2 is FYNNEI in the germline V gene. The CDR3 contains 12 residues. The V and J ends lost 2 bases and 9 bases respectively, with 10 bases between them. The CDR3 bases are TGTGCCAGCAGTGAAAGTACCGGGGCCCAGTACTTC. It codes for CASSESTGAQYF.

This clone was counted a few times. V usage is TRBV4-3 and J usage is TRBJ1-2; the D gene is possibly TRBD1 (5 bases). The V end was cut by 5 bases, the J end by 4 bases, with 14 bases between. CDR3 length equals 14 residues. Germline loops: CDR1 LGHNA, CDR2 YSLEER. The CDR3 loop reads CASSSGRPTYGYTF. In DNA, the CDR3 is TGCGCCAGCAGCTCAGGGAGACCCACCTATGGCTACACCTTC.

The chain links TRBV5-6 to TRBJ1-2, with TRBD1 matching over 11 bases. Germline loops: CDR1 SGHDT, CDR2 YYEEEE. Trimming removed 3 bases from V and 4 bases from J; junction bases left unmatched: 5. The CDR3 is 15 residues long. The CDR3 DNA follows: TGTGCCAGCAGCTGGGGACAGGGGGTCTTCTATGGCTACACCTTC. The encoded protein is CASSWGQGVFYGYTF. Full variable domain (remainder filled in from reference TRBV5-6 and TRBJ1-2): DAGVTQSPTHLIKTRGQQVTLRCSPKSGHDTVSWYQQALGQGPQFIFQYYEEEERQRGNFPDRFSGHQFPNYSSELNVNALLLGDSALYLCASSWGQGVFYGYTFGSGTRLTVV.

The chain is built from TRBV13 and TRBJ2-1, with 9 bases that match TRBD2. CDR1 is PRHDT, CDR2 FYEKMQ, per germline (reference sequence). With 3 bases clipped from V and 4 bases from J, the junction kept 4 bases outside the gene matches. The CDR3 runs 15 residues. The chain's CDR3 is CASSFRRGGYNEQFF. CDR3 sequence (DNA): TGTGCCAGCAGCTTTCGGCGGGGGGGATACAATGAGCAGTTCTTC.

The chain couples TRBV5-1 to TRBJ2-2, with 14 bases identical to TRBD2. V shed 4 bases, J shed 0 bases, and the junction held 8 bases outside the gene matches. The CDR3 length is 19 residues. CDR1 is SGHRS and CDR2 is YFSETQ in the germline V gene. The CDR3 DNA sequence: TGCGCCAGCAGCCCTCTTGGGACTAGCGGGGGAGCGAACACCGGGGAGCTGTTTTTT. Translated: CASSPLGTSGGANTGELFF. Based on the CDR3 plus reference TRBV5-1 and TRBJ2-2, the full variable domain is KAGVTQTPRYLIKTRGQQVTLSCSPISGHRSVSWYQQTPGQGLQFLFEYFSETQRNKGNFPGRFSGRQFSNSRSEMNVSTLELGDSALYLCASSPLGTSGGANTGELFFGEGSRLTVL.

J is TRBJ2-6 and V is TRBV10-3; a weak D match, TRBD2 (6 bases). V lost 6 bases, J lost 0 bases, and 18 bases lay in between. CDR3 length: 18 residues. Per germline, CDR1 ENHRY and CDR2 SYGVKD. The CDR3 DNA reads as TGTGCCATCAGGGAGGGCAGATCCCTCCCCTCTGGGGCCAACGTCCTGACTTTC. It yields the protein CAIREGRSLPSGANVLTF.

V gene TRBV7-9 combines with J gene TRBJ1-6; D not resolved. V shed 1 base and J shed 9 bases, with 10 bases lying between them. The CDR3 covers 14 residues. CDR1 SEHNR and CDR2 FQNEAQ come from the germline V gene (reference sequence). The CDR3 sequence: CASSLDISSSPLHF. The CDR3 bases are TGTGCCAGCAGCTTAGACATTAGTTCTTCACCCCTCCACTTT.